Listed here are 11 T cell receptor beta chains from one sample, sequenced in a study of blood T cells in healthy people across ages. A second about 6 to 11 cycle PCR used barcoded and J-beta primers. In TCRdb, the 5' RACE reads were re-called with MiXCR into one record per CDR3 protein. The sample shows 650,000 to 900,000 distinct CDR3 sequences, around two thirds of them seen only once. The sequenced material came from blood. These receptors all come from a man aged 25 to 40 in good health.

V usage is TRBV3-1 and J usage is TRBJ1-5; 8 nucleotides line up with TRBD1. Trimming at V came to 0 bases and at J to 0 bases, leaving 13 bases not matched to a gene. Germline V CDR1 and CDR2: LGHDT, YNNKEL (reference sequence). The length of the CDR3 is 20 residues. The CDR3 reads CASSQEGPGGYRTSNQPQHF. The CDR3, as DNA: TGTGCCAGCAGCCAAGAGGGCCCAGGGGGCTACAGAACTAGCAATCAGCCCCAGCATTTT.

This clonotype was picked up a small number of times. The chain links TRBV5-1 to TRBJ1-4; D possibly corresponds to TRBD1 (6 bases). This CDR3 has 14 amino acids. The V end lost 0 bases, the J end lost 4 bases, and 7 bases lay between the germline ends. Per germline, CDR1 SGHRS and CDR2 YFSETQ. CDR3 DNA sequence: TGCGCCAGCAGCTTGGAGGGACATAATGAAAAACTGTTTTTT. Protein product: CASSLEGHNEKLFF.

The J gene is TRBJ2-1, the V gene TRBV5-1; 7 bases align to TRBD1. There are 15 residues in the CDR3. Trimming removed 4 bases from V and 2 bases from J; junction bases left unmatched: 6. Germline V lookup: CDR1 SGHRS, CDR2 YFSETQ. CDR3 sequence (DNA): TGCGCCAGCAGCGAAGGGACAGCCACCTACAATGAGCAGTTCTTC. The encoded protein is CASSEGTATYNEQFF.

This chain connects TRBV15 to TRBJ2-1; TRBD2 is a possible D gene (5 bases). The CDR3 loop spans 15 amino acids. Germline V CDR1 and CDR2: LNHNV, YYDKDF (reference sequence). V dropped 0 bases and J dropped 6 bases, with 12 bases sitting between them. Written as DNA, the CDR3 is TGTGCCACCAGCAGAGATGAGGGTGGAGGCAATGAGCAGTTCTTC. As protein: CATSRDEGGGNEQFF.

This clonotype came up many times. The chain is built from TRBV28 and TRBJ1-4; 8 bases are a match to TRBD1. The CDR3 has 16 amino acids. V was pared by 6 bases and J by 3 bases, with 9 bases of the junction left unmatched. CDR1 is MDHEN, CDR2 SYDVKM, per germline. CDR3 DNA: TGTGCCAGCAGAGACCCAGGGGGCGCACCTAATGAAAAACTGTTTTTT. The encoded protein is CASRDPGGAPNEKLFF. The full variable domain, with the rest looked up from reference TRBV28 and TRBJ1-4, is DVKVTQSSRYLVKRTGEKVFLECVQDMDHENMFWYRQDPGLGLRLIYFSYDVKMKEKGDIPEGYSVSREKKERFSLILESASTNQTSMYLCASRDPGGAPNEKLFFGSGTQLSVL.

The genes are TRBV5-1 and TRBJ2-5; 13 bases align to TRBD2. J gave up 5 bases and V 4 bases, and 8 bases lay outside the gene matches. The CDR3 loop spans 16 amino acids. Germline CDR1 is SGHRS and CDR2 is YFSETQ. CDR3 nucleotides: TGCGCCAGCAGCCCGGGGACTAGCGGGACGAGGGAGACCCAGTACTTC. This encodes CASSPGTSGTRETQYF. Filled out from reference TRBV5-1 and TRBJ2-5, the complete variable domain reads KAGVTQTPRYLIKTRGQQVTLSCSPISGHRSVSWYQQTPGQGLQFLFEYFSETQRNKGNFPGRFSGRQFSNSRSEMNVSTLELGDSALYLCASSPGTSGTRETQYFGPGTRLLVL.

This clonotype was observed a handful of times. CDR3 sequence (DNA): TGCAGCGTTGAGGCGCCACCTGGGGCCAACGTCCTGACTTTC. This encodes CSVEAPPGANVLTF. The chain recombines TRBV29-1 with TRBJ2-6; D gene uncertain. CDR3 size: 14 residues. Germline loops: CDR1 SQVTM, CDR2 ANQGSEA. V shed 3 bases and J shed 2 bases, with 8 bases lying between them. The complete variable domain, with remaining parts taken from reference TRBV29-1 and TRBJ2-6, reads SAVISQKPSRDICQRGTSLTIQCQVDSQVTMMFWYRQQPGQSLTLIATANQGSEATYESGFVIDKFPISRPNLTFSTLTVSNMSPEDSSIYLCSVEAPPGANVLTFGAGSRLTVL.

The genes are TRBV12-3 or TRBV12-4 and TRBJ1-2; D call uncertain. The CDR3 runs to 16 residues. V was pared by 5 bases and J by 3 bases, with 19 bases between. The CDR3 DNA follows: TGTGCCAGCAGTCAACACCGGGCTCGTGGGGACTATGGCTACACCTTC. It translates to CASSQHRARGDYGYTF.

The V call is TRBV7-2, the J call TRBJ2-7; D ambiguous. The CDR3 spans 13 residues. The V gene lost 5 bases and the J gene lost 3 bases, with 11 bases spanning the gap. Germline CDR1 and CDR2: SGHTA and FQGNSA. CDR3 nucleotide sequence: TGTGCCAGCAGCCGCTACGGATACTACGAGCAGTACTTC. Protein product: CASSRYGYYEQYF.

This chain links TRBV5-1 with TRBJ2-5, with 7 nucleotides matching TRBD1. Looked up from germline, CDR1 is SGHRS and CDR2 is YFSETQ. The CDR3 sequence is 15 residues long. The ends lost 1 base at V and 0 bases at J; junction bases unmatched: 3. The CDR3 region is CASSLKGQNQETQYF. DNA of the CDR3: TGCGCCAGCAGCTTGAAGGGACAGAACCAAGAGACCCAGTACTTC.

The chain links TRBV20-1 to TRBJ2-1; TRBD2 matches at 12 bases. The length of the CDR3 is 15 residues. CDR1 and CDR2 (germline): DFQATT, SNEGSKA (reference sequence). The V and J ends lost 5 bases and 6 bases, in that order; junction bases with no gene match: 8. CDR3 region: CSAPLAGGTSNEQFF. CDR3 DNA sequence: TGCAGTGCTCCCCTAGCGGGGGGGACCTCCAATGAGCAGTTCTTC.